The rows below give T cell receptor beta chains drawn from one sample of a study of shared clonotypes between healthy human individuals. The assay was immunoSEQ multiplex PCR, and TCRdb's table has in-frame clones only and misses some. The sample lists some 630,000 clones; around 96% were seen once. Material for sequencing was naive CD8+ T cells sorted from blood. The receptors shown here come from a woman in her thirties in good health. Each CDR3 is given with its conserved first and last residue.

TRBV29-1	TRBJ2-5	CSVEDRVGGWETQYF
TRBV6-5	TRBJ2-1	CASSYPGTHNEQFF
TRBV5-1	TRBJ2-1	CASSLAGVMDNEQFF
TRBV13	TRBJ2-7	CASSLVGQINEQYF
TRBV19	TRBJ2-5	CASSQTGTGKETQYF
TRBV7-6	TRBJ2-7	CASSLGGPPLAGVNEQYF
TRBV28	TRBJ2-7	CASSPSGVWGEQYF
TRBV21-1	TRBJ2-7	CASSKALLGRPYYEQYF
TRBV28	TRBJ2-2	CASSSIGGLVNTGELFF
TRBV4-1	TRBJ1-4	CASSQSPGGEKLFF
TRBV5-1	TRBJ2-7	CASSLVGLAREQYF
TRBV7-3	TRBJ2-1	CASSPGQGGLTDNEQFF
TRBV29-1	TRBJ2-7	CSVEAGHPYEQYF
TRBV30	TRBJ2-3	CASSATDTQYF
TRBV9	TRBJ2-7	CASSPSGIRSEQYF
TRBV7-6	TRBJ2-1	CASSLAVPSDEQFF
TRBV2	TRBJ1-4	CASTPGGQDEKLFF
TRBV19	TRBJ2-7	CASSITGNEQYF
TRBV28	TRBJ2-7	CASGDRVSYEQYF
TRBV13	TRBJ2-7	CASSRGGLASYEQYF
TRBV10-3	TRBJ2-1	CAITTSGSPSYNEQFF
TRBV7-2	TRBJ1-4	CASSQWDSVNEKLFF
TRBV27	TRBJ2-1	CASSPAAGEVYNEQFF
TRBV29-1	TRBJ1-4	CSVEPTGIDEKLFF
TRBV7-8	TRBJ2-1	CASSLVWREGQNEQFF
TRBV28	TRBJ2-1	CASSLLAGGYNEQFF
TRBV27	TRBJ2-7	CASSFLTSPQTYEQYF
TRBV5-6	TRBJ2-7	CASSLDGLEQYF
TRBV5-1	TRBJ2-7	CASSLAQGGLYEQYF
TRBV29-1	TRBJ2-1	CSVSGLASLDEQFF
TRBV11-2	TRBJ1-1	CASSLDRGRGTEAFF
TRBV27	TRBJ1-2	CASSPPGQGDYGYTF
TRBV28	TRBJ1-4	CASSLLQGWGNEKLFF
TRBV5-5	TRBJ1-4	CASSLAYRENEKLFF
TRBV23-1	TRBJ1-1	CASSQSNRTGVNTEAFF
TRBV9	TRBJ2-6	CASTRLGRSGANVLTF
TRBV6-1	TRBJ2-7	CAIGDRDSYEQYF
TRBV2	TRBJ1-1	CASSQGMNTEAFF
TRBV13	TRBJ2-3	CASSLGVDTQYF
TRBV27	TRBJ2-3	CASSRQTGSRTDTQYF
TRBV6-1	TRBJ1-1	CASSDDGGPGTEAFF
TRBV27	TRBJ2-1	CASSLSKTFEQFF
TRBV15	TRBJ1-5	CATSRGDTLPGQPQHF
TRBV28	TRBJ2-5	CATGTGKETQYF
TRBV14	TRBJ2-1	CASSLHPGLAGGPPYNEQFF
TRBV15	TRBJ2-7	CATSREGDSSYEQYF
TRBV7-8	.	CASSLASSGSTEQYF
TRBV5-5	TRBJ2-7	CASSLYGDGSSYEQYF
TRBV28	TRBJ1-4	CASSPPGPYATNEKLFF
TRBV28	TRBJ1-2	CASSHLWGNYGYTF
TRBV11-2	TRBJ2-5	CASSLDLSLAGGTETQYF
TRBV2	TRBJ2-2	CASWTGTGANTGELFF
TRBV5-6	TRBJ1-1	CASSLAVGTEAFF
TRBV1	TRBJ2-1	CSPTRTFHNEQFF